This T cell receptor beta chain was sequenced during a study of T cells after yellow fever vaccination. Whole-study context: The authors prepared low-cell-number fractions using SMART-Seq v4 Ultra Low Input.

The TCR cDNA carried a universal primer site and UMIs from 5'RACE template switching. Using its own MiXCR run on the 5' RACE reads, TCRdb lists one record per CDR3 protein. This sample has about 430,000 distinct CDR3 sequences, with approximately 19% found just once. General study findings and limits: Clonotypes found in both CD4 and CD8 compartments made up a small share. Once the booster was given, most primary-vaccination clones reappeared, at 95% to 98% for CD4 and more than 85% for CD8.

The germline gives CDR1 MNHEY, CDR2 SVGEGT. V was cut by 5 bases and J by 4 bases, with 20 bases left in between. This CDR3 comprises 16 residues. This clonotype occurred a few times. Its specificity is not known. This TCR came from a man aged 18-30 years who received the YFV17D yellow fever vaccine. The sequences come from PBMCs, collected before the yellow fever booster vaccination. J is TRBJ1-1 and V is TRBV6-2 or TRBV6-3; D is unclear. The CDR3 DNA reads TGTGCCAGCAGTACTCGACACAGCGCCGGTAGCACTGAAGCTTTCTTT. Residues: CASSTRHSAGSTEAFF.